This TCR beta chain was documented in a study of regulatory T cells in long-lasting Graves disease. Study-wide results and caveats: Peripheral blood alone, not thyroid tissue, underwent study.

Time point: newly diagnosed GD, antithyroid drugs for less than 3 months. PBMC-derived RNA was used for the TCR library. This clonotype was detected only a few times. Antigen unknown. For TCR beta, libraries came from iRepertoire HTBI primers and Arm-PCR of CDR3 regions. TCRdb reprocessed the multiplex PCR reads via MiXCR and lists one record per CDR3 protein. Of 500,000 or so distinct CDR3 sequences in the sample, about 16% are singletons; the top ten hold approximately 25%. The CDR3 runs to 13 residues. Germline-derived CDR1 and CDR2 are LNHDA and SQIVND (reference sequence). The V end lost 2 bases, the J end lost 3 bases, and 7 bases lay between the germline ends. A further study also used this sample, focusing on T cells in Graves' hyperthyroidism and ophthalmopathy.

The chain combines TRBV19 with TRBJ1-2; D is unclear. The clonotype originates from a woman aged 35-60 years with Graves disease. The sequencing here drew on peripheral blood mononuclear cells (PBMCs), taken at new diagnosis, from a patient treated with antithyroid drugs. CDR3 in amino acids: CASSIRRDYGYTF. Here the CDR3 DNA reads TGTGCCAGTAGTATAAGACGGGACTATGGCTACACCTTC.